These 9 T cell receptor beta chains were sequenced from one sample in a study of shared clonotypes between healthy human individuals. Profiled with immunoSEQ multiplex PCR; TCRdb holds only in-frame clones, not every one. The table lists roughly 2.2 million clones, 93% of them singletons. The sample was naive CD4+ T cells from PBMCs. Documented subset: CD45RA+ positively selected. The receptors here all came from a man younger than 35 in good health. Some clones in this sample may be carry-over from other donors' samples.

This clone was recorded only once. The chain carries TRBV28 and TRBJ1-5; D perhaps matches TRBD1 (6 bases). The CDR3 is made up of 13 amino acids. V dropped 6 bases and J dropped 7 bases, with 13 bases sitting between them. The germline V gene has CDR1 MDHEN and CDR2 SYDVKM. CDR3 coding DNA: TGTGCCAGCAGGCAGGGGCTTAACCAGCCCCAGCATTTT. Translation: CASRQGLNQPQHF.

This chain links TRBV7-3 with TRBJ1-1, with D tentatively TRBD1 (6 bases). The germline V and J ends were trimmed by 3 bases and 2 bases, with 10 bases remaining between them. CDR1 and CDR2 (germline): SGHTA, FQGTGA. CDR3 size: 14 residues. CDR3 bases: TGTGCCAGCAGCTTCACAGGGCACAACACTGAAGCTTTCTTT. Protein product: CASSFTGHNTEAFF.

This sequence joins TRBV27 and TRBJ2-7; D uncertain. The CDR3 is made up of 14 amino acids. Per the germline V gene, CDR1 is MNHEY and CDR2 is SMNVEV (reference sequence). V was cut by 4 bases and J by 3 bases, with 13 bases left in between. In DNA, the CDR3 is TGTGCCAGCAGTTACGGTGCGGACCGCTACGAGCAGTACTTC. Translation gives CASSYGADRYEQYF.

V is TRBV7-3 and J is TRBJ2-1, with TRBD2 matching over 9 bases. This CDR3 has 17 amino acids. Germline V gives CDR1 SGHTA, CDR2 FQGTGA. Trimming at V came to 5 bases and at J to 4 bases, leaving 12 bases not matched to a gene. The CDR3 spells CASSRSPIAGAYNEQFF. For the CDR3, the DNA is TGTGCCAGCAGCCGATCACCTATAGCGGGAGCGTACAATGAGCAGTTCTTC.

The J gene is TRBJ2-3, the V gene TRBV7-2, with 8 positions matching TRBD2. CDR1 is SGHTA, CDR2 FQGNSA, per germline. V trimming: 1 base; J trimming: 4 bases; junction bases outside the gene matches: 4. This CDR3 has 15 residues. CDR3 protein: CASSLVGTSADTQYF. Here the CDR3 DNA reads TGTGCCAGCAGCTTAGTGGGGACTAGTGCAGATACGCAGTATTTT.

This rearrangement joins TRBV6-6 to TRBJ2-3, with TRBD2 matching over 9 bases. There are 15 residues in the CDR3. Germline V gene lookup returns CDR1 MNHNY and CDR2 SVGAGI (reference sequence). With 7 bases clipped from V and 4 bases from J, the junction kept 9 bases outside the gene matches. The CDR3 sequence: CASTPLGLAADTQYF. The CDR3 DNA is TGTGCCAGCACCCCTTTGGGACTAGCCGCAGATACGCAGTATTTT.

V gene TRBV2 combines with J gene TRBJ2-7, with D possibly matching TRBD2 (6 bases). The V and J ends lost 7 bases and 0 bases respectively, with 13 bases between them. The CDR3 spans 14 residues. The germline CDR1 and CDR2 sequences are SNHLY and FYNNEI. CDR3 amino acids: CASKVSGDSYEQYF. The CDR3 region has the DNA TGTGCCAGCAAGGTTAGCGGTGACTCCTACGAGCAGTACTTC.

The V call is TRBV18, the J call TRBJ2-3, with 8 bases that match TRBD2. Germline V gene data show CDR1 as KGHSH and CDR2 as LQKENI. V trimming: 1 base; J trimming: 0 bases; junction bases outside the gene matches: 3. The CDR3 is made up of 16 amino acids. The DNA of the CDR3 is TGTGCCAGCTCACCACGCGGGGGGCTGAGCACAGATACGCAGTATTTT. It is translated as CASSPRGGLSTDTQYF.

This chain joins TRBV28 and TRBJ1-2; 8 bases match TRBD1. The CDR3 has 13 amino acids. Trimming at V came to 6 bases and at J to 6 bases, leaving 6 bases not matched to a gene. CDR1 and CDR2 from the germline V gene are MDHEN and SYDVKM. The CDR3 loop reads CASRPGGKNGYTF. CDR3 DNA sequence: TGTGCCAGCAGACCAGGGGGCAAGAATGGCTACACCTTC.